These 32 T cell receptor beta chains were all obtained from the same sample, sequenced in a study of CD8 T cells in ankylosing spondylitis. TCRdb re-called the 5' RACE reads through MiXCR, storing one row per CDR3 protein. The profile shows 200,000 to 250,000 distinct CDR3 sequences, approximately 12% of them singletons. Sequencing used blood, either unsorted or a sorted T cell fraction (not recorded which). The receptors here all came from a male donor with ankylosing spondylitis or in good health (not recorded which).

This clonotype showed up many times. The CDR3 loop is CSVEPGPDTQYF. CDR3 in DNA: TGCAGCGTTGAACCCGGGCCAGATACGCAGTATTTT. The chain carries TRBV29-1 and TRBJ2-3; D is undetermined. The germline V gene has CDR1 SQVTM and CDR2 ANQGSEA. V dropped 2 bases and J dropped 4 bases, with 7 bases sitting between them. The CDR3 is 12 residues long.

A few counts support this clonotype. The chain has TRBV20-1 and TRBJ2-1; D is perhaps TRBD1 or TRBD2 (6 bases each). V lost 3 bases and J lost 9, with 24 bases in between. Germline CDR1 and CDR2: DFQATT and SNEGSKA (reference sequence). This CDR3 contains 16 residues. CDR3: CSASDPRRGVDGEQFF. The CDR3 DNA is TGCAGTGCTAGTGACCCACGGAGGGGGGTTGATGGTGAGCAGTTCTTC.

This clonotype was counted ten times or more. V gene TRBV9 combines with J gene TRBJ1-1; no reliable D call. Trimming removed 3 bases at V and 0 bases at J, with 9 bases between. Germline-derived CDR1 and CDR2 are SGDLS and YYNGEE. CDR3 length: 14 amino acids. CDR3 DNA: TGTGCCAGCAGCGGAACAAACTTGAACACTGAAGCTTTCTTT. Translation: CASSGTNLNTEAFF.

This clonotype appeared many times. This chain connects TRBV20-1 to TRBJ2-7; TRBD2 matches 12 bases. V shed 6 bases, J shed 7 bases, and the junction held 10 bases outside the gene matches. Germline V gene lookup returns CDR1 DFQATT and CDR2 SNEGSKA (reference sequence). CDR3 length equals 14 residues. Written as DNA, the CDR3 is TGCAGTGCGGAACTAGCGGGGGGATCAGGAGAGCAGTACTTC. Translated, it gives CSAELAGGSGEQYF.

This clonotype appeared many times. The chain recombines TRBV12-3 or TRBV12-4 with TRBJ2-2; D gene ambiguous. Trimming took off 3 bases at V and 6 bases at J, with 8 bases between the two ends. This CDR3 has 13 amino acids. CDR3 amino acids: CASSFSRAGELFF. The CDR3, as DNA: TGTGCCAGCAGTTTCTCCCGTGCCGGGGAGCTGTTTTTT.

This clonotype turned up a few times. V usage is TRBV4-1 and J usage is TRBJ1-3, with D hard to call. The germline V gene encodes CDR1 MGHRA and CDR2 YSYEKL. The CDR3 runs to 12 residues. V dropped 3 bases and J dropped 4 bases, with 4 bases sitting between them. CDR3 sequence reads: CASSQLGNTIYF. In DNA form, the CDR3 reads TGCGCCAGCAGCCAGCTGGGAAACACCATATATTTT.

In this sample, this clonotype turned up a few times. J is TRBJ2-3 and V is TRBV29-1, with D uncertain. This CDR3 comprises 14 residues. The germline CDR1 and CDR2 sequences are SQVTM and ANQGSEA. Between the trimmed V and J ends, which lost 3 bases and 2 bases, there was a span of 12 bases. The CDR3 loop reads CSVDLPQITDTQYF. The CDR3 nucleotides read TGCAGCGTTGATCTCCCGCAAATCACAGATACGCAGTATTTT.

This clonotype was seen repeatedly, ten times or more. CDR3 nucleotide sequence: TGTGCCAGCAGCCAAGACTACGAGCAGTACTTC. Residues: CASSQDYEQYF. This chain connects TRBV3-1 to TRBJ2-7; D not certain. CDR1 LGHDT and CDR2 YNNKEL come from the germline V gene (reference sequence). The CDR3 runs to 11 residues. Trimming cost V 0 bases and J 3 bases, with 0 bases left between them.

Only a few counts were recorded for this clonotype. V and J are TRBV29-1 and TRBJ1-2; no clear D. In germline, CDR1 is SQVTM, CDR2 ANQGSEA. The length of the CDR3 is 11 residues. With 5 bases removed from V and 8 bases from J, the gap between germline ends came to 12 bases. CDR3 region: CSVPRVGGYTF. In nucleotides, the CDR3 is TGCAGCGTTCCAAGGGTTGGGGGCTACACCTTC.

This clonotype appeared a few times. The V call is TRBV7-2, the J call TRBJ1-5, with TRBD1 as a possible D gene (6 bases). V was trimmed by 1 base and J by 2 bases, leaving 9 bases between them. The CDR3 loop spans 15 amino acids. Germline CDR1 and CDR2: SGHTA and FQGNSA. CDR3: CASSLEQGRNQPQHF. DNA of the CDR3: TGTGCCAGCAGCTTAGAACAGGGCCGCAATCAGCCCCAGCATTTT.

In this sample, this clonotype turned up a few times. V gene TRBV5-4 combines with J gene TRBJ2-1; D is ambiguous. V lost 6 bases, J lost 5 bases, and 12 bases lay in between. The CDR3 sequence is 13 residues long. Germline V gene data show CDR1 as SGHNT and CDR2 as YYREEE (reference sequence). CDR3 nucleotide sequence: TGTGCCAGCACCCCTACCCCGCACAATGAGCAGTTCTTC. Translated, it gives CASTPTPHNEQFF.

V usage is TRBV5-5 and J usage is TRBJ2-1; possible D gene TRBD1, 5 bases. Trimming removed 4 bases at V and 3 bases at J, with 17 bases between. The germline CDR1 and CDR2 sequences are SGHKS and YYEKEE (reference sequence). The CDR3 length is 16 residues. The CDR3 reads CASSRAGDRYYNEQFF. In DNA, the CDR3 is TGTGCCAGCAGCCGGGCAGGAGACAGATACTACAATGAGCAGTTCTTC.

This clonotype has a count of ten or more. The gene calls are TRBV5-1 and TRBJ2-6, with D perhaps TRBD2 (6 bases). This CDR3 is 14 amino acids long. The germline V and J ends were trimmed by 10 bases and 2 bases, with 13 bases remaining between them. Per the germline V gene, CDR1 is SGHRS and CDR2 is YFSETQ. The CDR3 reads CAAGPSTGANVLTF. CDR3 DNA: TGCGCCGCGGGGCCTTCGACTGGGGCCAACGTCCTGACTTTC.

This clonotype was seen many times. The chain employs TRBV20-1 and TRBJ1-1; a possible D gene is TRBD1 (5 bases). CDR3 size: 16 residues. The V end was cut by 2 bases, the J end by 4 bases, with 20 bases between. Germline loops: CDR1 DFQATT, CDR2 SNEGSKA (reference sequence). CDR3 nucleotide sequence: TGCAGTGCTAGAAGATACGGGAGGGGCGGGGGCACTGAAGCTTTCTTT. This translates into CSARRYGRGGGTEAFF.

In this sample, this clonotype turned up many times. The chain employs TRBV20-1 and TRBJ2-7; D unresolved. Germline V gives CDR1 DFQATT, CDR2 SNEGSKA (reference sequence). The CDR3 has 14 amino acids. V lost 0 bases and J 3 bases, leaving 12 bases between the germline ends. The CDR3 here is CSARDLRTDYEQYF. CDR3 nucleotide sequence: TGCAGTGCTAGAGATTTGCGGACCGACTACGAGCAGTACTTC.

This clonotype was found many times. The chain joins TRBV10-2 to TRBJ2-7, with D hard to call. V was pared by 3 bases and J by 7 bases, with 16 bases between. Germline V gene data show CDR1 as WSHSY and CDR2 as SAAADI. The CDR3 consists of 14 residues. The CDR3 sequence is CASSEIGEEGEQYF. CDR3 nucleotides: TGCGCCAGCAGTGAAATCGGAGAGGAAGGGGAGCAGTACTTC.

This clonotype was seen once. The chain couples TRBV2 to TRBJ1-5, with D unclear. CDR3 length equals 15 residues. CDR1 is SNHLY and CDR2 is FYNNEI in the germline V gene. V lost 7 bases and J lost 0, with 13 bases in between. The CDR3 DNA sequence: TGTGCCAGCAAGGCAGAGTTTCATAGCAATCAGCCCCAGCATTTT. Amino acid sequence: CASKAEFHSNQPQHF.

This clonotype was detected ten times or more. The chain couples TRBV12-3 or TRBV12-4 to TRBJ2-2; no reliable D call. The V and J ends lost 7 bases and 6 bases respectively, with 12 bases between them. This CDR3 is built from 13 residues. The CDR3 protein is CASTTTESGELFF. DNA of the CDR3: TGTGCCAGCACCACTACCGAGTCCGGGGAGCTGTTTTTT.

This clonotype came up many times. This sequence joins TRBV5-6 and TRBJ2-3; D possibly matches TRBD1 or TRBD2 (7 bases each). The CDR3 runs to 15 residues. Germline assignment: CDR1 SGHDT and CDR2 YYEEEE. Trimming left V 1 base short and J 5 bases short, with 14 bases between. CDR3 residues: CASSLIGGGRDTQYF. The CDR3 nucleotides are TGTGCCAGCAGCTTGATAGGGGGCGGGAGAGATACGCAGTATTTT.

This clonotype was detected only a few times. The rearrangement joins TRBV20-1 to TRBJ2-3; 9 bases align to TRBD1. Germline V gene sequence: CDR1 DFQATT, CDR2 SNEGSKA (reference sequence). This CDR3 spans 16 amino acids. After removal of 0 bases from V and 4 bases from J, the junction contained 8 bases not matched to a gene. The CDR3 is CSARDQGTGHADTQYF. The CDR3 region has the DNA TGCAGTGCTAGAGATCAAGGGACAGGGCACGCAGATACGCAGTATTTT.

A few counts support this clonotype. The rearrangement joins TRBV3-1 to TRBJ2-1; 10 bases are shared with TRBD2. V shed 2 bases, J shed 10 bases, and the junction held 5 bases outside the gene matches. In germline, CDR1 is LGHDT, CDR2 YNNKEL (reference sequence). This CDR3 has 14 residues. The CDR3 nucleotides read TGTGCCAGCAGCCAACTAGCGGGAGAATCAGAGCAGTTCTTC. Encoded protein: CASSQLAGESEQFF.

Ten or more counts support this clonotype. CDR3 residues: CASSPRGLEQFF. CDR3 nucleotide sequence: TGTGCCAGCAGCCCACGGGGTCTTGAGCAGTTCTTC. The V and J genes are TRBV5-5 and TRBJ2-1; D may be TRBD2 (5 bases). Trimming left V 4 bases short and J 9 bases short, with 11 bases between. Looked up from germline, CDR1 is SGHKS and CDR2 is YYEKEE (reference sequence). The CDR3 contains 12 residues.

In its sample, this clonotype was seen many times. The J gene is TRBJ2-2, the V gene TRBV4-1, with D tentatively TRBD1 (6 bases). The V and J ends lost 6 bases and 4 bases respectively, with 21 bases between them. This CDR3 is 17 amino acids long. Germline values: CDR1 MGHRA, CDR2 YSYEKL. The CDR3 DNA reads as TGCGCCAGCAGGCCTATGACAGGTCTCCGGTCCACCGGGGAGCTGTTTTTT. Its translation is CASRPMTGLRSTGELFF.

The table lists this clonotype with many counts. The genes are TRBV6-5 and TRBJ1-1; D gene ambiguous. Germline CDR1 MNHEY, CDR2 SVGAGI. V was shortened by 8 bases and J by 2 bases, with 9 bases between the two germline ends. The CDR3 totals 12 residues. This CDR3 reads CASWRGNTEAFF. The CDR3 DNA reads as TGTGCCAGCTGGCGGGGAAACACTGAAGCTTTCTTT.

This clonotype showed up just once. The rearrangement uses TRBV7-9 and TRBJ2-5, with D unclear. The V gene's germline CDR1 is SEHNR and CDR2 FQNEAQ (reference sequence). CDR3 length: 13 residues. The ends were cut back, 3 bases at V and 5 bases at J, with 10 bases in the middle. Here the CDR3 DNA reads TGTGCCAGCAGCTTGGTAGGGTCTGAGACCCAGTACTTC. This sequence encodes CASSLVGSETQYF. Filled out from reference TRBV7-9 and TRBJ2-5, the complete variable domain reads DTGVSQNPRHKITKRGQNVTFRCDPISEHNRLYWYRQTLGQGPEFLTYFQNEAQLEKSRLLSDRFSAERPKGSFSTLEIQRTEQGDSAMYLCASSLVGSETQYFGPGTRLLVL.

This clonotype was found many times. The CDR3 bases are TGCGCCAGCAGCTTTAGGACAGGGCTCGATGAGCAGTTCTTC. Protein: CASSFRTGLDEQFF. The chain couples TRBV5-1 to TRBJ2-1; TRBD1 matches at 8 bases. CDR1 and CDR2 from the germline V gene are SGHRS and YFSETQ. J gave up 8 bases and V 2 bases, and 6 bases lay outside the gene matches. The CDR3 covers 14 residues.

This clonotype was seen more than once but under ten times. The chain couples TRBV5-6 to TRBJ1-4; D unclear. The V gene lost 0 bases and the J gene lost 16 bases, with 19 bases spanning the gap. The germline V gene has CDR1 SGHDT and CDR2 YYEEEE. This CDR3 region has 14 residues. The CDR3 protein is CASSLGHSAPLQFF. CDR3 coding DNA: TGTGCCAGCAGCTTGGGACATTCTGCGCCCCTTCAGTTTTTT.

This clonotype was detected only a few times. This chain uses TRBV5-1 with TRBJ2-2, with 9 bases identical to TRBD1. Germline lookup yields CDR1 SGHRS and CDR2 YFSETQ. CDR3 size: 16 residues. V was clipped by 4 bases and J by 6 bases; unmatched bases: 10. The CDR3 sequence: CASSAAGTGTAGELFF. The CDR3 bases are TGCGCCAGCAGCGCCGCCGGGACAGGGACAGCCGGGGAGCTGTTTTTT.

This rearrangement joins TRBV15 to TRBJ1-4; 7 bases agree with TRBD1. The germline gives CDR1 LNHNV, CDR2 YYDKDF (reference sequence). The V and J ends lost 5 bases and 5 bases, in that order; junction bases with no gene match: 11. The CDR3 runs 16 residues. CDR3 coding DNA: TGTGCCACCAGCTTCCGTCCGGGACAGCCGAATGAAAAACTGTTTTTT. Its translation is CATSFRPGQPNEKLFF.

The chain uses TRBV27 and TRBJ2-1; no definite D call. Trimming left V 7 bases short and J 8 bases short, with 15 bases between. The CDR3 contains 13 residues. CDR1 and CDR2 from the germline V gene are MNHEY and SMNVEV (reference sequence). The CDR3 spells CASTQKAWDEQFF. CDR3 nucleotides: TGTGCCAGCACCCAAAAGGCGTGGGATGAGCAGTTCTTC.

This rearrangement joins TRBV29-1 to TRBJ2-1; 8 bases map to TRBD1. The CDR3 spans 13 residues. Trimming removed 1 base from V and 8 bases from J; junction bases left unmatched: 4. CDR1 and CDR2 (germline): SQVTM, ANQGSEA. Written as DNA, the CDR3 is TGCAGCGTTGAAGGGACAGGGTTCTATGAGCAGTTCTTC. This encodes CSVEGTGFYEQFF.

Many counts were recorded for this clonotype. V and J are TRBV10-2 and TRBJ1-1; D might be TRBD1 (6 bases). Germline CDR1 is WSHSY and CDR2 is SAAADI. The V end lost 2 bases, the J end lost 3 bases, and 10 bases lay between the germline ends. The length of the CDR3 is 14 residues. The CDR3 sequence is CASSEGGIYTEAFF. CDR3 DNA sequence: TGCGCCAGCAGTGAGGGGGGCATATACACTGAAGCTTTCTTT.